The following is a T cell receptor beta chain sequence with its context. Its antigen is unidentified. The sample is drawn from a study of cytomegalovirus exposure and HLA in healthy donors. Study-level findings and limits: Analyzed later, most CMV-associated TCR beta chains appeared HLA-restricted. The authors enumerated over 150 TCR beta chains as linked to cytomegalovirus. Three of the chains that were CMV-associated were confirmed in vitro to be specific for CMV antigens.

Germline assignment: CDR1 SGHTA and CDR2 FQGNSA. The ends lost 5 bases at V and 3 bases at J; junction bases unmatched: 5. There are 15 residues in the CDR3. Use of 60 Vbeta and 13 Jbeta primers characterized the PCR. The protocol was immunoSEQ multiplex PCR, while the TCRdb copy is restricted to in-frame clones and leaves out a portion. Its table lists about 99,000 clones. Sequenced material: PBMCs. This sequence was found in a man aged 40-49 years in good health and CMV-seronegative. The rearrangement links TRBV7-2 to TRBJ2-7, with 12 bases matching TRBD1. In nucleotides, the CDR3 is TGTGCCAGCAGCCTCGGGGACAGGGGGCTCTACGAGCAGTACTTC. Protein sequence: CASSLGDRGLYEQYF.